This TCR beta chain is drawn from a study of T cell repertoires in cytomegalovirus infection. On the study more broadly: Recently described HLA-C-restricted plus well-studied HLA-B-restricted CMV epitopes were used. Study-wide points: The ex vivo response showed dominance by HLA-C-restricted CMV-specific TCR beta clonotypes.

This clonotype was seen more than once but under ten times. No antigen is known for it. The V gene's germline CDR1 is MNHNY and CDR2 SVGAGI (reference sequence). After removal of 4 bases from V and 5 bases from J, the junction contained 6 bases not matched to a gene. This CDR3 contains 15 residues. TCRdb analysed the reads with MiXCR anew, one entry per CDR3 protein. The profile shows approximately 1,000,000 distinct CDR3 sequences, around 32% of them singletons. This rearrangement joins TRBV6-6 to TRBJ2-2; 8 bases line up with TRBD1. This material consisted of cultured CD8+ T cells from PBMCs, taken from culture after CMV antigen stimulation. This TCR was recovered from a human donor in good health (CMV status not recorded). Some clones in this sample may be carry-over from other donors' samples. DNA of the CDR3: TGTGCCAGCAGTTCCCCGGGACAGGCGACCGGGGAGCTGTTTTTT. The encoded protein is CASSSPGQATGELFF.